This T cell receptor beta chain was recovered during a study of post-analysis software for immune sequencing data. At the level of the study: Relapsing-remitting, secondary progressive and progressive-relapsing forms of multiple sclerosis all featured among disease courses. Whole-study results and caveats: Pronounced co-clustering by F measure was evident among identically batched samples. Comparison of patients with controls showed a handful of TRBV segments more frequent in patients, TRBV5-6, TRBV5-1 and TRBV20-1 among them.

In the case of this clonotype: The antigen is undetermined.

The CDR3 is 14 amino acids. V lost 6 bases to trimming and J lost 3 bases; unmatched junction nucleotides: 9. Germline values: CDR1 DFQATT, CDR2 SNEGSKA (reference sequence). Tagging with unique molecular identifiers was a feature of the TCR beta cDNA libraries. TCRdb used MiXCR to reprocess the PCR reads, holding one entry per CDR3 protein. Of 700,000 to 900,000 distinct CDR3 sequences in the sample, about 45% were seen once. This chain links TRBV20-1 with TRBJ2-7; 9 nucleotides agree with TRBD2. The TCR was taken from a girl aged 5-17 years with multiple sclerosis. Specimen: blood. CDR3 sequence (DNA): TGCAGTGCCCAGAGCGGGAGGACCGACTACGAGCAGTACTTC. Residues: CSAQSGRTDYEQYF.